This TCR beta chain emerged from a study of early T cells in non-severe SARS-CoV-2 infection. The wider study: Alpha and beta chains were unpaired, from unsorted whole-blood bulk RNA. Study findings and constraints: Anti-spike CD8 specificities were favored by VDJdb matching, whose results missed private and CD4 specificities.

This clonotype was seen a few times. Its target is not known. This CDR3 contains 14 residues. V shed 7 bases and J shed 0 bases, with 9 bases lying between them. Germline V gene lookup returns CDR1 MDHEN and CDR2 SYDVKM. Researchers attached unique molecular identifiers to individual cDNA molecules. TCRdb reprocessed the 5' RACE reads via MiXCR and lists one record per CDR3 protein. The data contain about 70,000 distinct CDR3 sequences, about 9.1% of them singletons. The sample in question was whole blood, obtained at baseline. This sequence originates from an adult who was a healthcare worker with PCR-confirmed SARS-CoV-2 infection or an uninfected control (not recorded which). The rearrangement joins TRBV28 to TRBJ2-2; D not resolved. The CDR3 nucleotides are TGTGCCAGCAAGAGTCGAACGAACACCGGGGAGCTGTTTTTT. Residues: CASKSRTNTGELFF.